The clone carrying this T cell receptor (beta chain) was found once. The CDR3 runs to 20 residues. This specimen belongs to a study of T cell changes during pregnancy in multiple sclerosis. Measured with immunoSEQ multiplex PCR; TCRdb has only the in-frame clones, and not every one. The table lists 45,000 or so clones, 91% of them singletons. The V and J genes are TRBV1 and TRBJ2-5; the D call in the table, TRBD1, was not verified against the DNA. TRBV1 is deemed a pseudogene. This sequence was found in a female donor with multiple sclerosis, enrolled in a pregnancy study. The sample consisted of CD8+ T cells from peripheral blood mononuclear cells, taken in the second trimester of pregnancy. Written as DNA, the CDR3 is TGCACCAGCAGCCACAGACTAAAGGGACAGGCTAGAGGGACCCAAGAGACCCAGTACTTC. Amino acids: CTSSHRLKGQARGTQETQYF.